Presented here are 19 T cell receptor beta chains from one specimen sequenced in a study of Graves' ophthalmopathy and Graves' hyperthyroidism. Amplification targeted the TCR beta CDR3 regions, with RNA transcripts as the source material. In the first round, RT-PCR was carried out with HTBI primers, and a multiplex PCR formed the second round. TCRdb itself ran the multiplex PCR reads through MiXCR, one entry per CDR3 protein. Here the sample spans hundreds of thousands of distinct CDR3 sequences, 20% to 25% being singletons. The sequenced sample consisted of peripheral blood. All receptors derive from a woman aged 45-60 years with Graves' ophthalmopathy.

In its sample, this clonotype was seen many times. This chain links TRBV27 with TRBJ2-7; the match to TRBD2 covers 10 bases. Trimming took 6 bases from V and 2 from J; bases not matched to a gene: 7. Looked up from germline, CDR1 is MNHEY and CDR2 is SMNVEV (reference sequence). The CDR3 length is 15 residues. CDR3 protein: CASRGSGRAPYEQYF. The CDR3 DNA is TGTGCCAGCAGGGGGAGCGGGAGGGCCCCCTACGAGCAGTACTTC.

This chain uses TRBV6-1 with TRBJ1-1; TRBD1 matches at 8 bases. This CDR3 comprises 14 residues. Looked up from germline, CDR1 is MNHNS and CDR2 is SASEGT. V was pared by 6 bases and J by 6 bases, with 9 bases of the junction left unmatched. In DNA, the CDR3 is TGTGCCAGCAGGACGGGACAGGCAAGAGCTGAAGCTTTCTTT. Translation: CASRTGQARAEAFF.

At least ten counts were recorded for this clonotype. This chain joins TRBV6-5 and TRBJ1-2; D remains ambiguous. V was pared by 4 bases and J by 8 bases, with 8 bases between. The CDR3 totals 11 residues. The germline V gene encodes CDR1 MNHEY and CDR2 SVGAGI. CDR3 sequence: CASSSTAGYTF. In nucleotides, the CDR3 is TGTGCCAGCAGTTCCACCGCAGGCTACACCTTC.

At least ten counts were recorded for this clonotype. CDR3 sequence reads: CATDAGKETQYF. For the CDR3, the DNA is TGTGCCACAGACGCAGGGAAAGAGACCCAGTACTTC. The genes are TRBV24-1 and TRBJ2-5; TRBD1 is a possible D gene (5 bases). V was pared by 10 bases and J by 3 bases, with 11 bases between. Germline V lookup: CDR1 KGHDR, CDR2 SFDVKD. The CDR3 contains 12 residues.

This clonotype appeared a few times. The CDR3 ends on some other residue instead of the conserved phenylalanine or tryptophan, so this is likely a read error. This chain joins TRBV30 and TRBJ1-2, with unresolved D. The CDR3 is 12 amino acids. From germline, CDR1 is GTSNPN and CDR2 SVGIG (reference sequence). Trimming took 8 bases from V and 4 from J, leaving 14 bases between them. For the CDR3, the DNA is TGTGCCGGACGCCCGGCCGGCTATGGCTACACCCTC. This codes for CAGRPAGYGYTL.

The V call is TRBV3-1, the J call TRBJ1-1; D gene uncertain. Germline V gives CDR1 LGHDT, CDR2 YNNKEL (reference sequence). V dropped 0 bases and J dropped 4 bases, with 9 bases sitting between them. The CDR3 runs 14 residues. CDR3 protein: CASSQDRGSTEAFF. The CDR3 nucleotides read TGTGCCAGCAGCCAAGATCGGGGTTCCACTGAAGCTTTCTTT. Supplemented by reference TRBV3-1 and TRBJ1-1, the full variable domain reads DTAVSQTPKYLVTQMGNDKSIKCEQNLGHDTMYWYKQDSKKFLKIMFSYNNKELIINETVPNRFSPKSPDKAHLNLHINSLELGDSAVYFCASSQDRGSTEAFFGQGTRLTVV.

At least ten counts were recorded for this clonotype. This chain links TRBV19 with TRBJ2-7; D call uncertain. The germline V and J ends were trimmed by 8 bases and 1 base, with 3 bases remaining between them. Germline V gives CDR1 LNHDA, CDR2 SQIVND (reference sequence). This CDR3 has 10 residues. Written as DNA, the CDR3 is TGTGCCAGTGGGTCCTACGAGCAGTACTTC. It is translated as CASGSYEQYF.

At least ten counts were recorded for this clonotype. The chain is built from TRBV7-8 and TRBJ2-7, with TRBD1 matching over 7 bases. CDR3 length: 12 amino acids. V gave up 5 bases and J gave up 5 bases; unmatched junction bases: 3. In germline, CDR1 is SGHVS, CDR2 FQNEAQ. The CDR3 spells CASSPQGDEQYF. DNA of the CDR3: TGTGCCAGCAGCCCCCAGGGGGACGAGCAGTACTTC.

This clonotype was found many times. The rearrangement joins TRBV11-1 to TRBJ2-7; D gene ambiguous. Trimming removed 4 bases at V and 3 bases at J, with 19 bases between. Per germline, CDR1 SGHAT and CDR2 FQDESV (reference sequence). CDR3 size: 16 residues. This CDR3 reads CASSSLGRPNHYEQYF. The CDR3 region has the DNA TGTGCCAGCAGCTCCTTGGGCCGTCCCAACCACTACGAGCAGTACTTC.

This clonotype was detected ten times or more. The chain recombines TRBV20-1 with TRBJ2-7; 14 nucleotides match TRBD2. The CDR3 runs 15 residues. In germline, CDR1 is DFQATT, CDR2 SNEGSKA (reference sequence). V was pared by 5 bases and J by 4 bases, with 7 bases of the junction left unmatched. The CDR3 loop reads CSAGGTSGSGYEQYF. The CDR3 DNA reads TGCAGTGCTGGGGGGACTAGCGGGAGTGGGTACGAGCAGTACTTC.

This chain connects TRBV12-3 or TRBV12-4 to TRBJ2-2; D is perhaps TRBD2 (5 bases). The CDR3 consists of 12 residues. With 2 bases removed from V and 11 bases from J, the gap between germline ends came to 9 bases. CDR3 residues: CASSLIGDELFF. The CDR3 nucleotides read TGTGCCAGCAGTTTAATCGGGGATGAGCTGTTTTTT.

There are many counts of this clonotype. This sequence joins TRBV7-9 and TRBJ1-1; D may be TRBD1 (5 bases). Germline V gene sequence: CDR1 SEHNR, CDR2 FQNEAQ (reference sequence). The ends were cut back, 8 bases at V and 6 bases at J, with 13 bases in the middle. This CDR3 has 12 residues. The CDR3 DNA sequence: TGTGCCAGCGGACCCAGGGAAGCTGAAGCTTTCTTT. It encodes CASGPREAEAFF.

V gene TRBV2 combines with J gene TRBJ2-5; D call uncertain. V was cut by 3 bases and J by 9 bases, with 14 bases left in between. CDR1 and CDR2 from the germline V gene are SNHLY and FYNNEI. The CDR3 has 13 residues. CDR3 sequence (DNA): TGTGCCAGCAGTGAGACTTTTCCGTCGGCCCAGTACTTC. This codes for CASSETFPSAQYF.

This clonotype has at least ten counts. This chain uses TRBV12-3 or TRBV12-4 with TRBJ2-7; D is undetermined. V was cut by 2 bases and J by 7 bases, with 18 bases left in between. The CDR3 is made up of 15 amino acids. The DNA of the CDR3 is TGTGCCAGCAGTTTACCTACGCCCGCGTTTCGTGAGCAGTACTTC. It yields the protein CASSLPTPAFREQYF.

This clonotype has a handful of counts. The chain combines TRBV4-2 with TRBJ1-3; no definite D call. Trimming removed 2 bases from V and 0 bases from J, with 8 bases in between. This CDR3 has 15 residues. CDR1 is LGHNA and CDR2 is YNFKEQ in the germline V gene. CDR3 sequence (DNA): TGTGCCAGCAGCCAAATAAGGAGCTCTGGAAACACCATATATTTT. It encodes CASSQIRSSGNTIYF.

This clonotype was seen at least ten times. This chain uses TRBV19 with TRBJ1-4, with D possibly TRBD1 on 6 matching bases. Germline V gene data show CDR1 as LNHDA and CDR2 as SQIVND (reference sequence). Between the trimmed V and J ends, which lost 4 bases and 1 base, there was a span of 7 bases. The CDR3 covers 14 residues. The CDR3: CASSKGVTNEKLFF. CDR3 DNA sequence: TGTGCCAGTAGTAAGGGGGTAACTAATGAAAAACTGTTTTTT. The variable domain in full, completed from reference TRBV19 and TRBJ1-4, reads DGGITQSPKYLFRKEGQNVTLSCEQNLNHDAMYWYRQDPGQGLRLIYYSQIVNDFQKGDIAEGYSVSREKKESFPLTVTSAQKNPTAFYLCASSKGVTNEKLFFGSGTQLSVL.

Turning to this clonotype: This may arise from a read error, as a much more abundant clone is one base away. V is TRBV4-2 and J is TRBJ1-1; D unclear. Germline loops: CDR1 LGHNA, CDR2 YNFKEQ. The CDR3 runs to 15 residues. The CDR3 DNA follows: TGTGCCAGCAGCTCGGAGGGTGGGGTAAACACTGAAGCTTACTTT. Translated, it gives CASSSEGGVNTEAYF.

This chain links TRBV7-8 with TRBJ2-7, with 7 positions matching TRBD1. From germline, CDR1 is SGHVS and CDR2 FQNEAQ. The length of the CDR3 is 15 residues. V was pared by 8 bases and J by 3 bases, with 13 bases of the junction left unmatched. CDR3 amino acids: CASLASGGISYEQYF. The DNA for the CDR3 is TGTGCCAGCCTTGCTTCAGGGGGAATTAGCTACGAGCAGTACTTC.

The CDR3 sequence: CASSPTGSQPQHF. In nucleotides, the CDR3 is TGTGCCAGCTCACCCACAGGGAGTCAGCCCCAGCATTTT. The chain couples TRBV18 to TRBJ1-5; tentatively, D is TRBD1 (6 bases). Germline values: CDR1 KGHSH, CDR2 LQKENI. The CDR3 has 13 residues. The germline V and J ends were trimmed by 3 bases and 6 bases, with 9 bases remaining between them. Using reference TRBV18 and TRBJ1-5 for the parts outside the CDR3, the full variable domain is NAGVMQNPRHLVRRRGQEARLRCSPMKGHSHVYWYRQLPEEGLKFMVYLQKENIIDESGMPKERFSAEFPKEGPSILRIQQVVRGDSAAYFCASSPTGSQPQHFGDGTRLSIL.